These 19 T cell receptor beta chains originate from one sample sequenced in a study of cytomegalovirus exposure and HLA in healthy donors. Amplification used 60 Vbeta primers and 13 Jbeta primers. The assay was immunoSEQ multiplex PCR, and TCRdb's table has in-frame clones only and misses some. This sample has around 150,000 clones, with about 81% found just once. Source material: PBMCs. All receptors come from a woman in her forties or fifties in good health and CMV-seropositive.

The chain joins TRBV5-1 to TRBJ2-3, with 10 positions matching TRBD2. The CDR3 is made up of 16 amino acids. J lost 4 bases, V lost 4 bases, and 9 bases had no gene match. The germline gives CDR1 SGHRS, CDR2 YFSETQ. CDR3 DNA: TGCGCCAGCAGCCTAACTGCTAGCGGGAGCCCAGATACGCAGTATTTT. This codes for CASSLTASGSPDTQYF.

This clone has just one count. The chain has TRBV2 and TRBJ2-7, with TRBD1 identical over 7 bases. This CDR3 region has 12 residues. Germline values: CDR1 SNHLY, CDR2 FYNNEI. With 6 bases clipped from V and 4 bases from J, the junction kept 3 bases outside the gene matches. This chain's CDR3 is CASSEGQYEQYF. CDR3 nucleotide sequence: TGTGCCAGCAGCGAGGGACAGTACGAGCAGTACTTC.

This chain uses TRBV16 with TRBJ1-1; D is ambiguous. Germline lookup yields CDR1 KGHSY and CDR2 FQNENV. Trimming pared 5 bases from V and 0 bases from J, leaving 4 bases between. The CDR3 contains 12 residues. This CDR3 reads CASSYMNTEAFF. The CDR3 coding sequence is TGTGCCAGCAGCTACATGAACACTGAAGCTTTCTTT.

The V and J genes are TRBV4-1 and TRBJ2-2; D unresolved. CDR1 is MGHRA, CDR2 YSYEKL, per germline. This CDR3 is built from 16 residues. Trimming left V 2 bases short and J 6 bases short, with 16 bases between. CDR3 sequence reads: CASSQREASYAGELFF. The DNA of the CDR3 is TGCGCCAGCAGCCAAAGAGAGGCCAGCTACGCCGGGGAGCTGTTTTTT.

Here the CDR3 reads CASSSYYEQYF. The CDR3 DNA sequence: TGTGCCAGCAGCTCTTACTACGAGCAGTACTTC. The chain is built from TRBV7-9 and TRBJ2-7; D is undetermined. The CDR3 has 11 residues. V was clipped by 4 bases and J by 3 bases, with 4 bases between them. CDR1 SEHNR and CDR2 FQNEAQ come from the germline V gene (reference sequence).

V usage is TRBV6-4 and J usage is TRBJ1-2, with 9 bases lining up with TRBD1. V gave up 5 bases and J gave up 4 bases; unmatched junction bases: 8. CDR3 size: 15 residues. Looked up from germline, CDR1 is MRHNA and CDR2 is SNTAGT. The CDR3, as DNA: TGTGCCAGCAGTCCACAGGGGGCGAGTAGCTATGGCTACACCTTC. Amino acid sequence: CASSPQGASSYGYTF.

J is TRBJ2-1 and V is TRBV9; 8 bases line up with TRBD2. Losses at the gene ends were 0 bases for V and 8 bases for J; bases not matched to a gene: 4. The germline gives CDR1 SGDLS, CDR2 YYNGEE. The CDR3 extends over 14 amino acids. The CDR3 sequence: CASSVAGTSDEQFF. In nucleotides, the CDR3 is TGTGCCAGCAGCGTAGCGGGGACTAGTGATGAGCAGTTCTTC.

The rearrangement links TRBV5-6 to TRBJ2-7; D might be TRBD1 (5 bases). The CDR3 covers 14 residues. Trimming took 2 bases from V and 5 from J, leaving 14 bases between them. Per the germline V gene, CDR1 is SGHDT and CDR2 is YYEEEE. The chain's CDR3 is CASSFGRVLDEQYF. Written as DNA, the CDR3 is TGTGCCAGCAGCTTCGGCAGGGTATTGGACGAGCAGTACTTC.

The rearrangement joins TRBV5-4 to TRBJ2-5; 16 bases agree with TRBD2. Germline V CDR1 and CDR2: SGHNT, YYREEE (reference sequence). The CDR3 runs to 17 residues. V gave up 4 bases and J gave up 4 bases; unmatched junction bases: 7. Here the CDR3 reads CASSKGLAGGLGETQYF. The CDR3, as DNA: TGTGCCAGCAGCAAGGGACTAGCGGGAGGGCTGGGAGAGACCCAGTACTTC.

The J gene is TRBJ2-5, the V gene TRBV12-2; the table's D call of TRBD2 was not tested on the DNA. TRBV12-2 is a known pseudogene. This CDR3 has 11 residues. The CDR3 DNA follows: TGTGCAAGTCGCTTGGGGACTGATAGGCACTTC. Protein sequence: CASRLGTDRHF.

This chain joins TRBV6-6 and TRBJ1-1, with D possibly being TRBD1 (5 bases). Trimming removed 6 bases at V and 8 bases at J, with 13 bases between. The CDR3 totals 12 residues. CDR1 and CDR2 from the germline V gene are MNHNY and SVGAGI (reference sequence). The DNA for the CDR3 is TGTGCCAGCAGCCGGGGGGATACAGAAGCTTTCTTT. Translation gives CASSRGDTEAFF.

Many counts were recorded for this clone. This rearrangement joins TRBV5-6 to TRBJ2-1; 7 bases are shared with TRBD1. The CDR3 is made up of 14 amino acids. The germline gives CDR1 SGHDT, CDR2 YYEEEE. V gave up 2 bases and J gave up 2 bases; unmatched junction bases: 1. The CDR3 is CASSLGTAYNEQFF. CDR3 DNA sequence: TGTGCCAGCAGCTTAGGGACAGCCTACAATGAGCAGTTCTTC.

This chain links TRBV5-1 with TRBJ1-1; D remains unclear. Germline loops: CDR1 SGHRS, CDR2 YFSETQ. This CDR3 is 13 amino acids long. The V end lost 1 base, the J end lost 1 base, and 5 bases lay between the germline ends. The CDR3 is CASSLNQNTEAFF. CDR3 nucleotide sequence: TGCGCCAGCAGCTTGAATCAGAACACTGAAGCTTTCTTT. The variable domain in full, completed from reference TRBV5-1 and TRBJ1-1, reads KAGVTQTPRYLIKTRGQQVTLSCSPISGHRSVSWYQQTPGQGLQFLFEYFSETQRNKGNFPGRFSGRQFSNSRSEMNVSTLELGDSALYLCASSLNQNTEAFFGQGTRLTVV.

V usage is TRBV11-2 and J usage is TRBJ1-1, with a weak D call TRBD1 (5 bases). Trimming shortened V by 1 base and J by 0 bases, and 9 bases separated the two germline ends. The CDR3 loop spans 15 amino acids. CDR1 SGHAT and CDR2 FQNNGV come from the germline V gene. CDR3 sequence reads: CASSLAGQMNTEAFF. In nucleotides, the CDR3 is TGTGCCAGCAGCTTAGCAGGGCAAATGAACACTGAAGCTTTCTTT.

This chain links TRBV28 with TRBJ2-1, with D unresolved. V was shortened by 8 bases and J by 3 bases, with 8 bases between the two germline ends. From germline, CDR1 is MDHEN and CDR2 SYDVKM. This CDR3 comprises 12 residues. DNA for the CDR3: TGTGCCAGCGTCGGAGACTACAATGAGCAGTTCTTC. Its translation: CASVGDYNEQFF.

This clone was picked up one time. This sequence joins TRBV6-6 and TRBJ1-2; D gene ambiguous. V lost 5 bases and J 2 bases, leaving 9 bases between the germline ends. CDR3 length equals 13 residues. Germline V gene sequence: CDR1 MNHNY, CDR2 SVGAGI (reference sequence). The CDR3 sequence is CASSNRGNYGYTF. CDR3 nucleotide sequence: TGTGCCAGCAGTAACCGGGGAAACTATGGCTACACCTTC.

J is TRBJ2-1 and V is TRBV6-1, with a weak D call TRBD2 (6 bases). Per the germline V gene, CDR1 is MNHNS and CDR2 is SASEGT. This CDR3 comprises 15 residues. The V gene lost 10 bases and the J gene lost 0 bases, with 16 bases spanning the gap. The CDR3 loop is CATERADRSYNEQFF. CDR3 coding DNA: TGTGCCACCGAGCGGGCCGACCGCTCCTACAATGAGCAGTTCTTC.

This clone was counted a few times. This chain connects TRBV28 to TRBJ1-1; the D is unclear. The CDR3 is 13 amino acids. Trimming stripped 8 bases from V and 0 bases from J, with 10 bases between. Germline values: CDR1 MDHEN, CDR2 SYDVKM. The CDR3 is CASERVLNTEAFF. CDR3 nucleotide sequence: TGTGCCAGCGAACGGGTGCTGAACACTGAAGCTTTCTTT. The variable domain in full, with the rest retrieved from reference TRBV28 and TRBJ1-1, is DVKVTQSSRYLVKRTGEKVFLECVQDMDHENMFWYRQDPGLGLRLIYFSYDVKMKEKGDIPEGYSVSREKKERFSLILESASTNQTSMYLCASERVLNTEAFFGQGTRLTVV.

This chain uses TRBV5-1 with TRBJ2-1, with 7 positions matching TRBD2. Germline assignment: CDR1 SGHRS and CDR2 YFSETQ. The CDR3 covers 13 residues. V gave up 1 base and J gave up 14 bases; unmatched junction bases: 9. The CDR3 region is CASSLKPGGREFF. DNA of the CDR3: TGCGCCAGCAGCTTGAAACCGGGAGGCAGGGAGTTCTTC.